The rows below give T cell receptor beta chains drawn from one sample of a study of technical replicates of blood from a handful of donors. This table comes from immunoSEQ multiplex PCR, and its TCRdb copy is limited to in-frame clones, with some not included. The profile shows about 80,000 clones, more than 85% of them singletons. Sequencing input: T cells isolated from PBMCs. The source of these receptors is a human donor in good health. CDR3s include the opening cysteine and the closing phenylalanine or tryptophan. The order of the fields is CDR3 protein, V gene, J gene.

CDR3: CASSLPFGYEQYF; V: TRBV5-6; J: TRBJ2-7
CDR3: CAWSQVWTGELFF; V: TRBV30; J: TRBJ2-2
CDR3: CASSPPLEDPGWANEKLFF; V: TRBV18; J: TRBJ1-4
CDR3: CASQWESYNEQFF; V: TRBV2; J: TRBJ2-1
CDR3: CVGVRNNEQFF; V: TRBV20-1; J: TRBJ2-1
CDR3: CASSWTGGTEAFF; V: TRBV19; J: TRBJ1-1
CDR3: CAISEWLAGGHDEQYF; V: TRBV10-3; J: TRBJ2-7
CDR3: CASSVGSRAMYEQYF; V: TRBV9; J: TRBJ2-7
CDR3: CACREGTSLTDTQYF; V: TRBV30; J: TRBJ2-3
CDR3: CASSQDYFRREVGTDTQYF; V: TRBV4-1; J: TRBJ2-3
CDR3: CASSLGLAEYNEQFF; V: TRBV7-9; J: TRBJ2-1
CDR3: CASSLVLTSSYNEQFF; V: TRBV5-6; J: TRBJ2-1
CDR3: CASSRLAGTDTQYF; V: TRBV6-5; J: TRBJ2-3
CDR3: CASSLIGGPVDTQYF; V: TRBV5-1; J: TRBJ2-3
CDR3: CASSLTGETQYF; V: TRBV28; J: TRBJ2-5
CDR3: CATGAADTDTQYF; V: TRBV27; J: TRBJ2-3
CDR3: CASAKQGRVVDTQYF; V: TRBV19; J: TRBJ2-3
CDR3: CASSLGTGANEKLFF; V: TRBV5-1; J: TRBJ1-4
CDR3: CASSLTWGLTGELFF; V: TRBV11-3; J: TRBJ2-2
CDR3: CASSLGVGGSYEQYF; V: TRBV7-2; J: TRBJ2-7